A single sample gave rise to the 18 T cell receptor beta chains below, sequenced in a study of radiation and T cells in renal cell carcinoma. TCRdb keeps only in-frame clones here, not all; method: immunoSEQ multiplex PCR. Among under 100,000 clones listed, 84% were seen once. Documented time point: blood 4 weeks post-SBRT, at nephrectomy. Specified treatment: 15 Gy SBRT to primary tumor, nephrectomy 4 weeks later. The sample consisted of blood, taken from a patient whose treatment included radiotherapy and nephrectomy. These receptors came from a man in his sixties with renal cell carcinoma.

The chain uses TRBV7-2 and TRBJ2-7; tentative D call: TRBD2 (6 bases). Trimming pared 5 bases from V and 4 bases from J, leaving 15 bases between. Germline V gene data show CDR1 as SGHTA and CDR2 as FQGNSA. This CDR3 comprises 14 residues. The CDR3 here is CASSRMGGAYEQYF. In nucleotides, the CDR3 is TGTGCCAGCAGCAGGATGGGGGGAGCTTACGAGCAGTACTTC. Drawing the rest from reference TRBV7-2 and TRBJ2-7, the complete variable domain is GAGVSQSPSNKVTEKGKDVELRCDPISGHTALYWYRQSLGQGLEFLIYFQGNSAPDKSGLPSDRFSAERTGGSVSTLTIQRTQQEDSAVYLCASSRMGGAYEQYFGPGTRLTVT.

The table lists this clone with a few counts. The chain employs TRBV28 and TRBJ2-1; 8 nucleotides agree with TRBD1. The CDR3 loop spans 14 amino acids. Losses at the gene ends were 5 bases for V and 10 bases for J; bases not matched to a gene: 10. Per the germline V gene, CDR1 is MDHEN and CDR2 is SYDVKM. CDR3 coding DNA: TGTGCCAGCAGTGTCTCCCGACAGGGGCGAGAGCAGTTCTTC. Translated: CASSVSRQGREQFF.

This sequence joins TRBV27 and TRBJ2-7; D not resolved. Germline V gives CDR1 MNHEY, CDR2 SMNVEV (reference sequence). V was cut by 5 bases and J by 0 bases, with 14 bases left in between. This CDR3 has 15 residues. The CDR3 DNA reads TGTGCCAGCAGTCCAGGTAGTTTTATCTCCTACGAGCAGTACTTC. Its protein is CASSPGSFISYEQYF.

This sequence joins TRBV7-8 and TRBJ2-1; 15 bases are shared with TRBD2. Germline V lookup: CDR1 SGHVS, CDR2 FQNEAQ. This CDR3 is 20 amino acids long. The ends lost 5 bases at V and 4 bases at J; junction bases unmatched: 15. The DNA of the CDR3 is TGTGCCAGCAGCGACGAGATCGGGACTAGCGGGAGGAGGAGTTACAATGAGCAGTTCTTC. It yields the protein CASSDEIGTSGRRSYNEQFF.

The chain uses TRBV18 and TRBJ2-3, with D perhaps matching TRBD1 (6 bases). Germline-derived CDR1 and CDR2 are KGHSH and LQKENI. V was pared by 1 base and J by 3 bases, with 11 bases between. The CDR3 is 15 amino acids. The CDR3 DNA follows: TGTGCCAGCTCACCACTAGGACAGAGTACAGATACGCAGTATTTT. This sequence encodes CASSPLGQSTDTQYF.

The V gene is TRBV6-5, the J gene TRBJ2-7, with a weak D call TRBD2 (7 bases). Germline V CDR1 and CDR2: MNHEY, SVGAGI. The CDR3 totals 14 residues. V shed 4 bases and J shed 3 bases, with 13 bases lying between them. CDR3 sequence reads: CASSSTGGSYEQYF. The CDR3 DNA follows: TGTGCCAGCAGTTCGACAGGCGGGAGCTACGAGCAGTACTTC.

This clone was seen a handful of times. This chain connects TRBV6-5 to TRBJ1-5, with D possibly being TRBD1 (6 bases). The length of the CDR3 is 16 residues. Trimming took off 4 bases at V and 1 base at J, with 14 bases between the two ends. Germline V gives CDR1 MNHEY, CDR2 SVGAGI. CDR3 nucleotides: TGTGCCAGCAGTTCTTACCCCGGACAGAGCAATCAGCCCCAGCATTTT. Its translation: CASSSYPGQSNQPQHF.

The V call is TRBV27, the J call TRBJ1-1; D is possibly TRBD1 (6 bases). CDR3 length equals 15 residues. Trimming stripped 7 bases from V and 0 bases from J, with 15 bases between. Germline V gene data show CDR1 as MNHEY and CDR2 as SMNVEV (reference sequence). The CDR3 DNA follows: TGTGCCAGCACCAAATGGGGGGGCATGAACACTGAAGCTTTCTTT. Translating it yields CASTKWGGMNTEAFF.

At least ten counts were recorded for this clone. This chain connects TRBV19 to TRBJ1-2, with D possibly TRBD1 on 6 matching bases. V was cut by 4 bases and J by 6 bases, with 9 bases left in between. The CDR3 extends over 12 amino acids. CDR1 LNHDA and CDR2 SQIVND come from the germline V gene (reference sequence). CDR3 in amino acids: CASSTHRDGYTF. The CDR3 coding sequence is TGTGCCAGTAGTACCCACAGGGATGGCTACACCTTC.

This sequence joins TRBV27 and TRBJ2-7; the D gene is possibly TRBD2 (5 bases). Germline loops: CDR1 MNHEY, CDR2 SMNVEV (reference sequence). CDR3 length: 12 amino acids. Trimming left V 5 bases short and J 5 bases short, with 10 bases between. The CDR3 region has the DNA TGTGCCAGCAGTCCGCCGGGGAACGAGCAGTACTTC. This sequence encodes CASSPPGNEQYF.

J is TRBJ2-2 and V is TRBV5-1, with 12 bases fitting TRBD1. J lost 0 bases, V lost 3 bases, and 3 bases had no gene match. CDR1 is SGHRS and CDR2 is YFSETQ in the germline V gene. CDR3 length: 17 amino acids. The CDR3 DNA reads as TGCGCCAGCAGCTCGGGACAGGGGGCTGCGAACACCGGGGAGCTGTTTTTT. It is translated as CASSSGQGAANTGELFF.

The chain uses TRBV18 and TRBJ2-7; no firm D call. This CDR3 contains 12 residues. Germline V lookup: CDR1 KGHSH, CDR2 LQKENI. Trimming took 6 bases from V and 5 from J, leaving 11 bases between them. CDR3 region: CASSASLDEQYF. CDR3 in DNA: TGTGCCAGCTCTGCTTCATTAGACGAGCAGTACTTC. The full variable domain, in which reference TRBV18 and TRBJ2-7 provide the parts outside the CDR3, is NAGVMQNPRHLVRRRGQEARLRCSPMKGHSHVYWYRQLPEEGLKFMVYLQKENIIDESGMPKERFSAEFPKEGPSILRIQQVVRGDSAAYFCASSASLDEQYFGPGTRLTVT.

The V and J genes are TRBV2 and TRBJ2-7, with D possibly being TRBD2 (5 bases). This CDR3 spans 14 amino acids. Trimming pared 3 bases from V and 6 bases from J, leaving 15 bases between. The germline V gene has CDR1 SNHLY and CDR2 FYNNEI. CDR3 residues: CASSDAGVGFEQYF. The CDR3 DNA follows: TGTGCCAGCAGTGACGCGGGTGTGGGTTTCGAGCAGTACTTC.

The chain is built from TRBV5-6 and TRBJ1-4; no clear D gene. CDR1 and CDR2 (germline): SGHDT, YYEEEE. V was pared by 2 bases and J by 5 bases, with 16 bases between. This CDR3 is 16 amino acids long. CDR3 in DNA: TGTGCCAGCAGCTTTAACGGTTGGAGGCTCAATGAAAAACTGTTTTTT. It yields the protein CASSFNGWRLNEKLFF.

Remarks on this clone: The limits of the CDR3 on the DNA are not certain, so only TCRdb's listed CDR3 is given. V gene TRBV21-1 combines with J gene TRBJ2-6; TRBD2, as called in the table, went unchecked against the DNA. TRBV21-1 is assigned pseudogene status. Both ends counted, the CDR3 spans 16 residues. The CDR3 loop reads CASSAMWGAGANVLTF.

This chain uses TRBV10-2 with TRBJ2-1, with no clear D. V dropped 7 bases and J dropped 0 bases, with 10 bases sitting between them. The germline CDR1 and CDR2 sequences are WSHSY and SAAADI. The CDR3 length is 14 residues. CDR3 residues: CASTSTSSYNEQFF. The CDR3, as DNA: TGCGCCAGCACCTCGACAAGCTCCTACAATGAGCAGTTCTTC.

The V gene is TRBV10-2, the J gene TRBJ2-7, with 8 bases aligning to TRBD2. The germline gives CDR1 WSHSY, CDR2 SAAADI. The V segment lost 0 bases and the J segment 3 bases; nucleotides outside the gene matches: 7. The CDR3 extends over 16 amino acids. CDR3 loop: CASSESRGGEGYEQYF. As DNA, the CDR3 is TGCGCCAGCAGTGAGTCCCGGGGGGGTGAAGGCTACGAGCAGTACTTC.

This clone occurred a few times. V and J are TRBV27 and TRBJ1-2; 7 bases fit TRBD1. CDR3 length: 12 residues. The germline gives CDR1 MNHEY, CDR2 SMNVEV (reference sequence). The V segment lost 7 bases and the J segment 5 bases; nucleotides outside the gene matches: 4. CDR3 bases: TGTGCCAGCAAGGGGGCCTTATATGGCTACACCTTC. Translated, it gives CASKGALYGYTF.